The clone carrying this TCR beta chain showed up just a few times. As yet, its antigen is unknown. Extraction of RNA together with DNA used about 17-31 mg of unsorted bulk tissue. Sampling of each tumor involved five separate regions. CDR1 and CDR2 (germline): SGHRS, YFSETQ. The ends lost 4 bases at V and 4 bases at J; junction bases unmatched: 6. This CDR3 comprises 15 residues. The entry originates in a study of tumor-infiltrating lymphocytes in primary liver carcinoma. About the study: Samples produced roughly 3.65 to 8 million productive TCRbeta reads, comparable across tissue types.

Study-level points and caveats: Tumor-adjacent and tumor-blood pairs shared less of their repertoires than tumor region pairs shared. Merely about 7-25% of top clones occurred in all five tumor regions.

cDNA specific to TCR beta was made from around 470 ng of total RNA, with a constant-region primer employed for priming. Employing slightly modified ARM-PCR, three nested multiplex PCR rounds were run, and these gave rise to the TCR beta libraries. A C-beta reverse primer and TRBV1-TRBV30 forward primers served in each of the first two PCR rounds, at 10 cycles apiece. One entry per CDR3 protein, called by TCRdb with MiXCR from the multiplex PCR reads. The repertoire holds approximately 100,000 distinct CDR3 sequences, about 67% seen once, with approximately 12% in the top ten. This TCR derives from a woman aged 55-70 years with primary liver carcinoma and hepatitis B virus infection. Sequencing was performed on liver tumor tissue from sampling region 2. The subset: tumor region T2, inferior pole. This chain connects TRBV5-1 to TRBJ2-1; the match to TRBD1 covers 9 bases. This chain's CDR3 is CASSGGTGMYNEQFF. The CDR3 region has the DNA TGCGCCAGCAGCGGGGGGACAGGGATGTACAATGAGCAGTTCTTC.